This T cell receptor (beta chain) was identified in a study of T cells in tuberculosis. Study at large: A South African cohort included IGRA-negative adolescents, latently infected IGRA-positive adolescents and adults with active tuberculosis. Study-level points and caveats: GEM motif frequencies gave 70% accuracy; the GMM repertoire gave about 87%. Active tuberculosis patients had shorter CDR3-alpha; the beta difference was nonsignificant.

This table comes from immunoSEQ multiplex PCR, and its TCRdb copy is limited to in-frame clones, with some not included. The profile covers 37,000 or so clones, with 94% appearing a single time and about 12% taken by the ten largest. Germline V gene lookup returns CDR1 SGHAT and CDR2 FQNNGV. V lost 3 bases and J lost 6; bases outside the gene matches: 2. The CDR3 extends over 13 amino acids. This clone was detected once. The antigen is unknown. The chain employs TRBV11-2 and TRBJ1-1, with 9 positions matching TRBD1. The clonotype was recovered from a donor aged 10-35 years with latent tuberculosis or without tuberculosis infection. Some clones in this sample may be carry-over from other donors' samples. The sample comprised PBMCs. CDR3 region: CASSFDRGAEAFF. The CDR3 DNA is TGTGCCAGCAGCTTCGACAGGGGGGCTGAAGCTTTCTTT.